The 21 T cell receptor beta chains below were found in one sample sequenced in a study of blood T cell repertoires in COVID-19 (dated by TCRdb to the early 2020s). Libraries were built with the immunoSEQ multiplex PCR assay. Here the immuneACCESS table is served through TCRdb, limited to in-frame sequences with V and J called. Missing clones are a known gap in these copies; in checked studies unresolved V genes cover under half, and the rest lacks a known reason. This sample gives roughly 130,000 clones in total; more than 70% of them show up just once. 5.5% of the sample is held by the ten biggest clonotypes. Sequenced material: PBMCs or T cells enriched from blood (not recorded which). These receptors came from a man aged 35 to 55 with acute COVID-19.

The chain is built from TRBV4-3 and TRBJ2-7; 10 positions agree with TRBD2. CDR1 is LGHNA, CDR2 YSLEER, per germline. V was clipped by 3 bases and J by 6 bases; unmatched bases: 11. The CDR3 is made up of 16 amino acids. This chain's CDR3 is CASSHDRAGGGLEQYF. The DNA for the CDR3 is TGCGCCAGCAGCCATGACCGAGCGGGAGGGGGCCTCGAGCAGTACTTC.

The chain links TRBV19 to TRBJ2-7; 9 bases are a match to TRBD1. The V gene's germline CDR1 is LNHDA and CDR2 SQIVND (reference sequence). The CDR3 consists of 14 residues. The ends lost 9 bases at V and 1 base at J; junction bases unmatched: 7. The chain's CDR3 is CASKRDRESYEQYF. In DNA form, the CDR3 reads TGTGCCAGCAAAAGGGACAGGGAGTCCTACGAGCAGTACTTC.

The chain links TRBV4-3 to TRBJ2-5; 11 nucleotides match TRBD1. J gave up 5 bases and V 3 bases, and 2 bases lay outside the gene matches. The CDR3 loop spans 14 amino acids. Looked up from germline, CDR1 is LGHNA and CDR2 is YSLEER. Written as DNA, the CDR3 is TGCGCCAGCAGCCAGGGACAGGGGGTCGAGACCCAGTACTTC. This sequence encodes CASSQGQGVETQYF.

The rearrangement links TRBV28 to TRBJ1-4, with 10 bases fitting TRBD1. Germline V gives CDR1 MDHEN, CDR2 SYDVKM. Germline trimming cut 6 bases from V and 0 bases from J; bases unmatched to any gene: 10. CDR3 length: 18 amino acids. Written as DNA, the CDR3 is TGTGCCAGCAGACCCCGGGACAGGGGACGGGCAACTAATGAAAAACTGTTTTTT. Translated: CASRPRDRGRATNEKLFF.

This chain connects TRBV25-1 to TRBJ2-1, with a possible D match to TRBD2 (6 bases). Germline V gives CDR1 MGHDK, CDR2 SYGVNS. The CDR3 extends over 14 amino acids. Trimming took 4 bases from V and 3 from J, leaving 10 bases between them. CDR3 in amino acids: CASSGLADYNEQFF. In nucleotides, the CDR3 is TGTGCCAGCAGTGGATTAGCGGACTACAATGAGCAGTTCTTC.

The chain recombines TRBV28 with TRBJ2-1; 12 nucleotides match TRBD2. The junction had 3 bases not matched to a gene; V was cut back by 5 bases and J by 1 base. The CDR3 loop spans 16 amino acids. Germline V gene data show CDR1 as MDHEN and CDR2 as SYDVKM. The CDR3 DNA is TGTGCCAGCAGTCGGACTAGCGGGGCTTCCTACAATGAGCAGTTCTTC. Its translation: CASSRTSGASYNEQFF.

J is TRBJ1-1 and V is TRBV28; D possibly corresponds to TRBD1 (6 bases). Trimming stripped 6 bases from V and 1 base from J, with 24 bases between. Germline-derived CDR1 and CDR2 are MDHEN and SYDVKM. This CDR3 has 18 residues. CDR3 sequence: CASRSTLRDTTPNTEAFF. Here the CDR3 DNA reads TGTGCCAGCAGGTCAACCCTCCGGGACACCACGCCGAACACTGAAGCTTTCTTT.

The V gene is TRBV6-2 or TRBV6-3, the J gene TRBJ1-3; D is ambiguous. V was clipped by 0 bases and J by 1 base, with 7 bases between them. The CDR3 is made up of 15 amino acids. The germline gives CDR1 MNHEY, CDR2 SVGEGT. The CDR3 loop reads CASSYSEGSGNTIYF. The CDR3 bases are TGTGCCAGCAGTTACTCGGAGGGATCTGGAAACACCATATATTTT.

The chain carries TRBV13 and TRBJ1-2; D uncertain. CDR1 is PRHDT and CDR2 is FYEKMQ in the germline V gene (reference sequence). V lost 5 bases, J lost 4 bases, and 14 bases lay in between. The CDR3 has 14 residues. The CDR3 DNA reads TGTGCCAGCAGCCCTTCAGGAGGCATCTATGGCTACACCTTC. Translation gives CASSPSGGIYGYTF.

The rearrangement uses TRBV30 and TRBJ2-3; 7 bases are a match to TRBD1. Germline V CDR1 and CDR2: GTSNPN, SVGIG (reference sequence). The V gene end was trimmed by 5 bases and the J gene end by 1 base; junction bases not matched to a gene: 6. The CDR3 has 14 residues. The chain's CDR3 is CAWLGQAGTDTQYF. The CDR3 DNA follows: TGTGCCTGGCTCGGACAGGCAGGCACAGATACGCAGTATTTT.

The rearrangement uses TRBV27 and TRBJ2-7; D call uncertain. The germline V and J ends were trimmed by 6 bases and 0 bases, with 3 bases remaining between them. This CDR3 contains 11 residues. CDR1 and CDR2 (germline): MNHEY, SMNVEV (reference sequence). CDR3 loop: CASSSSYEQYF. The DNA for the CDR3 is TGTGCCAGCAGCTCCTCCTACGAGCAGTACTTC.

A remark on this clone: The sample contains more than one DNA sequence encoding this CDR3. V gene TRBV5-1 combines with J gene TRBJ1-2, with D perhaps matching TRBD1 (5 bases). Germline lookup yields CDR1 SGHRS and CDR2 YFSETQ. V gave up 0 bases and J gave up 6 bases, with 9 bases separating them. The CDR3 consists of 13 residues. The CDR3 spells CASSLGQGNGYTF. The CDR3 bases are TGCGCCAGCAGCTTGGGGCAGGGCAATGGCTACACCTTC.

The CDR3, as DNA: TGCGCCAGCAGCTTAGAGCGGGGGGGCAGTACAGATACGCAGTATTTT. Translated: CASSLERGGSTDTQYF. This chain connects TRBV5-1 to TRBJ2-3, with TRBD2 matching over 10 bases. From germline, CDR1 is SGHRS and CDR2 YFSETQ. CDR3 length: 16 residues. V lost 2 bases, J lost 3 bases, and 6 bases stayed unmatched.

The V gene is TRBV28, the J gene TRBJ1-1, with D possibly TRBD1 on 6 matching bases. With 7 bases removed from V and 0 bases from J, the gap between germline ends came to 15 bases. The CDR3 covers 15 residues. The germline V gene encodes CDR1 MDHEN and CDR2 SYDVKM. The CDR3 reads CASTFEGGMNTEAFF. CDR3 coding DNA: TGTGCCAGCACCTTCGAAGGGGGTATGAACACTGAAGCTTTCTTT. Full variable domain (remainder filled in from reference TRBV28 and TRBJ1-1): DVKVTQSSRYLVKRTGEKVFLECVQDMDHENMFWYRQDPGLGLRLIYFSYDVKMKEKGDIPEGYSVSREKKERFSLILESASTNQTSMYLCASTFEGGMNTEAFFGQGTRLTVV.

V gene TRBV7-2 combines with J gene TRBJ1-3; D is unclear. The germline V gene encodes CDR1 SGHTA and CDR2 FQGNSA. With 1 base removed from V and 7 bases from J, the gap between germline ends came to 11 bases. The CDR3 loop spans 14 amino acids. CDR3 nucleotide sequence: TGTGCCAGCAGCTTAGGTACGGGAAGGAACACCATATATTTT. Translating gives CASSLGTGRNTIYF. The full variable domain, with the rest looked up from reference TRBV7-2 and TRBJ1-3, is GAGVSQSPSNKVTEKGKDVELRCDPISGHTALYWYRQSLGQGLEFLIYFQGNSAPDKSGLPSDRFSAERTGGSVSTLTIQRTQQEDSAVYLCASSLGTGRNTIYFGEGSWLTVV.

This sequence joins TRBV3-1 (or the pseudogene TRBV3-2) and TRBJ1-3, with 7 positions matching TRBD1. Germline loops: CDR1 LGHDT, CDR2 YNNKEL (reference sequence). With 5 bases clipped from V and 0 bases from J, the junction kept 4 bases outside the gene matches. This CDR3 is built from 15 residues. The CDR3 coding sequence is TGTGCCAGCAGCGAGACAGGGAACTCTGGAAACACCATATATTTT. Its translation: CASSETGNSGNTIYF.

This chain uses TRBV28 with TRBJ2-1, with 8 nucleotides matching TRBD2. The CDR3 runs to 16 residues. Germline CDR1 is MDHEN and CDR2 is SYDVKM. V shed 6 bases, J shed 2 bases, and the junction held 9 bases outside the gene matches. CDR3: CASSSTGGDAYNEQFF. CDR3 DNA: TGTGCCAGCAGCTCCACGGGGGGGGATGCCTACAATGAGCAGTTCTTC.

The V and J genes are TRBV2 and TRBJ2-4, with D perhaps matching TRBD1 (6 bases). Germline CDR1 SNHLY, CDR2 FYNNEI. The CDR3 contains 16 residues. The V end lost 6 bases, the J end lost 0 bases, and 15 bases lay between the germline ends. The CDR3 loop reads CASREWGHLAKNIQYF. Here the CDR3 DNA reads TGTGCCAGCAGGGAGTGGGGACACCTAGCCAAAAACATTCAGTACTTC.

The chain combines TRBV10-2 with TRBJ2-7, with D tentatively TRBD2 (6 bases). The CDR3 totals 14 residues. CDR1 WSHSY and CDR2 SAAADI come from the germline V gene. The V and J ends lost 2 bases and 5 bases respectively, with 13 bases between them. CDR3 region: CASSEVGSGHEQYF. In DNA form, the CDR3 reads TGCGCCAGCAGTGAGGTCGGGAGTGGCCACGAGCAGTACTTC.

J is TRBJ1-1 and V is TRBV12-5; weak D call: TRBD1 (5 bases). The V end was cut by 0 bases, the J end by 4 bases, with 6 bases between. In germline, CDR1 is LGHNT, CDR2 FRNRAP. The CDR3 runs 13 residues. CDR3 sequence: CASGLVGVTEAFF. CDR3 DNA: TGTGCTAGTGGTTTGGTAGGGGTCACTGAAGCTTTCTTT. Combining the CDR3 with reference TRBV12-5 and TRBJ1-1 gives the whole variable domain DARVTQTPRHKVTEMGQEVTMRCQPILGHNTVFWYRQTMMQGLELLAYFRNRAPLDDSGMPKDRFSAEMPDATLATLKIQPSEPRDSAVYFCASGLVGVTEAFFGQGTRLTVV.

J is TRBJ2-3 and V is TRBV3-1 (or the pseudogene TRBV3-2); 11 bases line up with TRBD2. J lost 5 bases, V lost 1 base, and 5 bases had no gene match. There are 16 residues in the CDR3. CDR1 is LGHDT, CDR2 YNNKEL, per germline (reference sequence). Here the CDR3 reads CASSQVSGGAGDTQYF. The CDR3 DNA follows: TGTGCCAGCAGCCAAGTTAGCGGGGGGGCGGGAGATACGCAGTATTTT.